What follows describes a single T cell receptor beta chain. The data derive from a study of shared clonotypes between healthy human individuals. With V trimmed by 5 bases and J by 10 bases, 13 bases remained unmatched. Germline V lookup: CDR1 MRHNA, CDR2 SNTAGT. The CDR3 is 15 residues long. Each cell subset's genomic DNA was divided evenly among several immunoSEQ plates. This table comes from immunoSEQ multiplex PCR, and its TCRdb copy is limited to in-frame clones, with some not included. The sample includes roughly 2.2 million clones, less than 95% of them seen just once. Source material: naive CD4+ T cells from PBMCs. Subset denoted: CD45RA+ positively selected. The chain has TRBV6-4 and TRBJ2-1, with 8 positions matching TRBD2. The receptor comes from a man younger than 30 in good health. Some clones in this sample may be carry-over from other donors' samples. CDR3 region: CASSQSLGRGTEQFF. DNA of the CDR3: TGTGCCAGCAGTCAGAGCCTCGGGAGGGGGACCGAGCAGTTCTTC.